This T cell receptor (beta chain) derives from a study of cytomegalovirus exposure and HLA in healthy donors. On the study more broadly: Drawn from HLA-typed donors, 80 million to 100 million unique TCRs were held in an early data release.

The CDR3 length is 15 residues. The V and J ends lost 1 base and 0 bases respectively, with 8 bases between them. The germline CDR1 and CDR2 sequences are SGHVS and FNYEAQ. Broader study findings: Overall, approximately 150 TCR beta chains were annotated as cytomegalovirus-associated. Later analysis showed most CMV-associated TCR beta chains appearing HLA-restricted. In vitro testing confirmed a few CMV-associated chains as specific for CMV antigens.

Primers for the PCR totalled 60 Vbeta and 13 Jbeta. Produced via immunoSEQ multiplex PCR; TCRdb's table is partial and in-frame only. The profile covers about 200,000 clones, with 82% appearing a single time and under 7.5% taken by the ten largest. This clone appeared a few times. The antigen is unknown. Specimen: PBMCs. The sequence derives from a woman in her fifties or sixties in good health and CMV-seropositive. The genes are TRBV7-6 and TRBJ2-3, with D perhaps TRBD2 (5 bases). CDR3 amino acids: CASSLDGVSTDTQYF. As DNA, the CDR3 is TGTGCCAGCAGCTTAGACGGGGTTAGCACAGATACGCAGTATTTT.